This T cell receptor (beta chain) was sequenced in a study of cytomegalovirus exposure and HLA in healthy donors. Overall study findings and caveats: Altogether, 150 to 200 TCR beta chains were recorded as cytomegalovirus-associated.

Concerning this clone itself: Its antigen is not identified.

The CDR3 covers 15 residues. Per germline, CDR1 LNHNV and CDR2 YYDKDF (reference sequence). V lost 5 bases to trimming and J lost 4 bases; unmatched junction nucleotides: 7. PCR used 60 Vbeta primers and 13 Jbeta primers. TCRdb keeps only in-frame clones here, not all; method: immunoSEQ multiplex PCR. Found here are some 130,000 clones, about 81% of them singletons; the top ten hold under 6%. Material for sequencing was PBMCs. The source of this sequence is a woman between 40 and 55 years old in good health and CMV-seropositive. The chain employs TRBV15 and TRBJ1-1; 10 nucleotides agree with TRBD1. CDR3 residues: CATSVDRGPGTEAFF. CDR3 nucleotide sequence: TGTGCCACCAGCGTCGACAGGGGGCCGGGCACTGAAGCTTTCTTT.